What follows is one T cell receptor beta chain and its context. In the original processing: The authors estimated nucleated cell counts from reference gene primer amplification. Only in-frame clones appear in the TCRdb table, and some are missing; sequencing was by immunoSEQ multiplex PCR. From that table come the V and J calls and clone size; the DNA was used to work out D and trimming. The table records 160,000 or so clones, 70% to 90% of them present only once. The data belong to a study of blood T cell repertoires in COVID-19. Study-level background: Italy, Spain and the United States were the sources of the convalescent and acute COVID-19 samples. T cells, B-cell-depleted T cells, or PBMCs supplied cDNA or gDNA.

Deletions cut 1 base from V and 7 bases from J, with 7 bases between. The CDR3 has 12 residues. Per germline, CDR1 SNHLY and CDR2 FYNNEI. The TCR comes from a man between 35 and 55 years old with acute or convalescent COVID-19. The rearrangement uses TRBV2 and TRBJ2-5; unclear D gene. The sample consisted of peripheral blood. Written as DNA, the CDR3 is TGTGCCAGCAGTGAAGTGGCTGGGACCCAGTACTTC. Protein sequence: CASSEVAGTQYF.